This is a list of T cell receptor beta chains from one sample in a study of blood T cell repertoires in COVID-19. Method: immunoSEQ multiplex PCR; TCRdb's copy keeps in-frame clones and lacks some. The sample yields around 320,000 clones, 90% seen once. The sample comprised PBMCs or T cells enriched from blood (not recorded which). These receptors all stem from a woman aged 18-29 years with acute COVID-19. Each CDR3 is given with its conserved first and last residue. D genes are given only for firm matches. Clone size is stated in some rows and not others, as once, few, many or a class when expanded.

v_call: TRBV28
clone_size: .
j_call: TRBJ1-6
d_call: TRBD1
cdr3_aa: CASSLRQGGSPLHF
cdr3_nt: TGTGCCAGCAGTTTGAGACAGGGAGGTTCACCCCTCCACTTT

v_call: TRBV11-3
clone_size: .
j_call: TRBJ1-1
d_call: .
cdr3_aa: CASSLEQNTEAFF
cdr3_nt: TGTGCCAGCAGCTTAGAACAGAACACTGAAGCTTTCTTT

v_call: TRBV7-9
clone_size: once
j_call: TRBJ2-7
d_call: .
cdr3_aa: CASSPSAASFYEQYF
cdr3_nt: TGTGCCAGCAGCCCCTCGGCGGCGTCCTTCTACGAGCAGTACTTC

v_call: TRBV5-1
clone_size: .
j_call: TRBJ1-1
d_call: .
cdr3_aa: CASSLDRATEAFF
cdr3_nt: TGCGCCAGCAGCTTGGACAGGGCCACTGAAGCTTTCTTT

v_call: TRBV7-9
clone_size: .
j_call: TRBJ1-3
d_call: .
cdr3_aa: CASSDNYYSGNTIYF
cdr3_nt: TGTGCCAGCAGCGATAATTACTACTCTGGAAACACCATATATTTT

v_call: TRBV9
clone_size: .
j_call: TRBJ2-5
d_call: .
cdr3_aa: CASSPRSGQGGETQYF
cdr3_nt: TGTGCCAGCAGCCCCCGATCAGGGCAGGGTGGGGAGACCCAGTACTTC

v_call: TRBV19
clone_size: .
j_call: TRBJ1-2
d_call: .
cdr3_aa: CASSTHQQGVGYGYTF
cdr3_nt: TGTGCCAGTAGTACCCATCAACAGGGAGTCGGCTATGGCTACACCTTC

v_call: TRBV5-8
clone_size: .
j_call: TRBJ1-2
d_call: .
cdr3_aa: CASSLGGTGNYGYTF
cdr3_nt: TGTGCCAGCAGCTTGGGAGGGACTGGTAACTATGGCTACACCTTC

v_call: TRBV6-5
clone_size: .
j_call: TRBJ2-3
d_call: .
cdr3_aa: CASMRASNTDTQYF
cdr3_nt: TGTGCCAGCATGAGGGCTAGTAACACAGATACGCAGTATTTT

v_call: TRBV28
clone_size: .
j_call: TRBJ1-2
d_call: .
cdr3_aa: CASSDRSHGYTF
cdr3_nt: TGTGCCAGCAGTGACAGGTCCCATGGCTACACCTTC

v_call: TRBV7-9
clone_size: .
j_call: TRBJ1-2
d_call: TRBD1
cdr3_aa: CASSPGQVGLGYTF
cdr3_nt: TGTGCCAGCAGCCCAGGACAGGTGGGGCTTGGCTACACCTTC

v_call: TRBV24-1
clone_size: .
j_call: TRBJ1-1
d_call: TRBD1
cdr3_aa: CATRGQGWETEAFF
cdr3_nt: TGTGCCACCAGGGGACAGGGATGGGAAACTGAAGCTTTCTTT

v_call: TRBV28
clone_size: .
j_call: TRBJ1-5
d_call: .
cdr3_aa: CASSLPDRPQHF
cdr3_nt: TGTGCCAGCAGTTTACCCGACAGACCCCAGCATTTT

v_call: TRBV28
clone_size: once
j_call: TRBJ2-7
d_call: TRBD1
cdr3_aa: CASSPSGQVSYEQYF
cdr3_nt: TGTGCCAGCAGTCCATCGGGACAGGTTTCGTACGAGCAGTACTTC

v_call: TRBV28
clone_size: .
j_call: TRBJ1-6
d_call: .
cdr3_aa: CASSLGWAGNQNSPLHF
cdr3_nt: TGTGCCAGCAGTTTAGGGTGGGCGGGGAATCAGAATTCACCCCTCCACTTT

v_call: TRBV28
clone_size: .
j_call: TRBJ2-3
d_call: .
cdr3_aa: CASSLLQRTSTDTQYF
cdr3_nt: TGTGCCAGCAGTTTACTCCAGCGCACTAGCACAGATACGCAGTATTTT

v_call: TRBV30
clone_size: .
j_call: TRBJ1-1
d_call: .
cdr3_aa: CAWSEQVEAFF
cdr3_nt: TGTGCCTGGAGCGAGCAGGTTGAAGCTTTCTTT

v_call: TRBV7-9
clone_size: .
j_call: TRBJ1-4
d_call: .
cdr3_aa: CASSPGEGHNEKLFF
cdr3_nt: TGTGCCAGCAGCCCAGGGGAGGGACATAATGAAAAACTGTTTTTT

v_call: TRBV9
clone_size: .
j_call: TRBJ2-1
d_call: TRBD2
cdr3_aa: CASSGSSGHNEQFF
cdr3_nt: TGTGCCAGCAGCGGGTCTAGCGGACACAATGAGCAGTTCTTC

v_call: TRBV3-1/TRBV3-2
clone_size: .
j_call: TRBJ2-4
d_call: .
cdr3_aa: CASTPRGAKNIQYF
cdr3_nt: TGTGCCAGCACCCCGCGAGGGGCCAAAAACATTCAGTACTTC

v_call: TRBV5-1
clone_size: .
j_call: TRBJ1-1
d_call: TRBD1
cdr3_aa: CASTGTANTEAFF
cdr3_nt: TGCGCCAGCACCGGGACAGCCAACACTGAAGCTTTCTTT

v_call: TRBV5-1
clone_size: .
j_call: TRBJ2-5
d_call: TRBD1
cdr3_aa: CASSPGQGRETQYF
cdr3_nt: TGCGCCAGCAGCCCCGGACAGGGCCGGGAGACCCAGTACTTC

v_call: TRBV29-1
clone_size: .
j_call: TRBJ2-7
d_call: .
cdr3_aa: CSVSTPEQYF
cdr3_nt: TGCAGCGTTAGCACCCCCGAGCAGTACTTC

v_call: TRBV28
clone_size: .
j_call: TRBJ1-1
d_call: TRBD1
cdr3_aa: CASSSGTGMNTEAFF
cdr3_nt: TGTGCCAGCAGTTCGGGGACAGGGATGAACACTGAAGCTTTCTTT

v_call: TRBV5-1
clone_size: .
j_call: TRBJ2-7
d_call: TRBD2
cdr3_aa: CASSPGGIPYEQYF
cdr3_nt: TGCGCCAGCAGCCCCGGGGGGATTCCCTACGAGCAGTACTTC

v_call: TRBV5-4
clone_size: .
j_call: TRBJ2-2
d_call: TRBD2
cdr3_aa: CASSPQLAGNTGELFF
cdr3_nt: TGTGCCAGCAGCCCCCAACTAGCGGGGAACACCGGGGAGCTGTTTTTT

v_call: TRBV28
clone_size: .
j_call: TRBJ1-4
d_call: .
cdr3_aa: CASSTWKGLGEKLFF
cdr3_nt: TGTGCCAGCAGCACTTGGAAGGGGCTCGGCGAAAAACTGTTTTTT

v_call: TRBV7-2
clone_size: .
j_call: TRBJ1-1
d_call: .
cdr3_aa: CASSLMQGLMNTEAFF
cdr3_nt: TGTGCCAGCAGCTTAATGCAGGGGCTTATGAACACTGAAGCTTTCTTT